This is a list of T cell receptor beta chains from one sample in a study of beta chain features in type 1 diabetes. The method was immunoSEQ multiplex PCR; TCRdb's version includes in-frame clones alone and lacks a portion of them. There are 300,000 to 350,000 clones in the sample; about a tenth occur only once, and roughly 1% lies in the top ten. Sequenced input: central memory CD4+ T cells from blood. Receptors originate from a man aged 25 to 45 with type 1 diabetes. Each CDR3 is given with its conserved first and last residue. Each record gives: J gene, V gene, CDR3 protein.

>TRBJ1-1|TRBV30
CAWAGTDSFFMNTEAFF
>TRBJ2-7|TRBV6-1
CALDRASYEQYF
>TRBJ2-2|TRBV29-1
CSVVGAGVFTGELFF
>TRBJ2-1|TRBV19
CASRPRLAGVNEQFF
>TRBJ1-1|TRBV18
CASSQGRGRPEAFF
>TRBJ2-3|TRBV7-2
CASSSTNPSTDTQYF
>TRBJ1-4|TRBV29-1
CSVEGGTPATNEKLFF
>TRBJ1-2|TRBV12-5
CASAPTGANYGYTF
>TRBJ2-7|TRBV5-1
CASSSSGGVSYEQYF
>TRBJ1-6|TRBV28
CASSSGSSPLHF
>TRBJ1-1|TRBV5-1
CATSLNGGLNTEAFF
>TRBJ2-1|TRBV5-1
CASSTGTSGGHSQFF
>TRBJ1-1|TRBV4-3
CASSQEPGAYRAFF
>TRBJ1-5|TRBV7-2
CASSQSRDPNQPQHF
>TRBJ2-5|TRBV5-1
CASSFGTFQETQYF
>TRBJ2-3|TRBV9
CASSFFSGGADTQYF
>TRBJ2-7|TRBV7-2
CASSSRDRVGEQYF
>TRBJ2-3|TRBV5-6
CASSTDQGLQYF
>TRBJ1-4|TRBV14
CASRPGTGGEKLFF
>TRBJ1-2|TRBV18
CASSADGDGYTF
>TRBJ2-4|TRBV5-6
CASSLAGTGGSKNIQYF
>TRBJ1-5|TRBV28
CASSLAGPSNQPQHF
>TRBJ2-1|TRBV5-1
CASSLEGSSYNEQFF
>TRBJ2-6|TRBV4-3
CASSQDRTAGANVLTF
>TRBJ2-1|TRBV9
CASSVVQDRAPWNEQFF
>TRBJ2-1|TRBV5-1
CASTSSGGTYNEQFF
>TRBJ1-2|TRBV7-2
CASSQALRQGGYGYTF
>TRBJ1-5|TRBV4-3
CASSQDGNQPQHF
>TRBJ1-5|TRBV19
CASGKGGDGQPQHF
>TRBJ2-3|TRBV7-2
CADSQGLLSTDTQYF
>TRBJ2-7|TRBV28
CASSSHGSSRAHEQYF
>TRBJ2-3|TRBV6-5
CASSRDSTDTQYF
>TRBJ2-5|TRBV19
CASSPGQGVTETQYF
>TRBJ2-2|TRBV7-9
CASSLGQGTNTGELFF
>TRBJ1-2|TRBV5-4
CASSWEGANYGYTF
>TRBJ2-1|TRBV11-2
CASSLDSSSYNEQFF
>TRBJ1-5|TRBV9
CASSARTAYSNQPQHF
>TRBJ2-6|TRBV7-2
CASRRSGAGANVLTF
>TRBJ2-7|TRBV7-9
CASTLGDFEQYF
>TRBJ1-6|TRBV29-1
CSVRWTGGNSPLHF
>TRBJ1-1|TRBV6-5
CASRPTGLSTEAFF
>TRBJ2-1|TRBV20-1
CSARTSAEQFF
>TRBJ1-6|TRBV5-6
CASSLEYRGVSPLHF
>TRBJ1-4|TRBV28
CASRTTGGRSREKLFF
>TRBJ2-1|TRBV5-1
CASSFSGTYNEQFF
>TRBJ2-1|TRBV29-1
CSVLRGSYNEQFF
>TRBJ1-6|TRBV19
CASGGTPDNSPLHF
>TRBJ2-7|TRBV6-1
CASRGTGAGYEQYF
>TRBJ1-2|TRBV5-8
CASSEGVSGYTF
>TRBJ1-1|TRBV7-2
CASSFNMNTEAFF
>TRBJ2-5|TRBV7-2
CASSLALQETQYF
>TRBJ2-7|TRBV27
CASSNNILASQGEQYF
>TRBJ1-1|TRBV28
CASSVKVDIMNTEAFF
>TRBJ2-5|TRBV9
CASSVLPLAETQYF